What follows are 32 T cell receptor beta chains derived from one specimen sequenced in a study of identical twins. TCRdb re-called the 5' RACE reads through MiXCR, storing one row per CDR3 protein. The sample includes around 340,000 distinct CDR3 sequences, approximately 13% seen only once; the top ten take roughly 7%. Separately, the same data were catalogued under a study of yellow fever vaccine responses in identical twins.

The sequencing input was CD8+ T cells sorted from blood. These TCRs come from a woman aged 18-29 years in good health.

J is TRBJ2-5 and V is TRBV7-9, with 9 bases fitting TRBD2. V lost 5 bases, J lost 2 bases, and 6 bases stayed unmatched. The CDR3 totals 15 residues. CDR1 SEHNR and CDR2 FQNEAQ come from the germline V gene (reference sequence). The DNA for the CDR3 is TGTGCCAGCAGCCCGTCGACTAGCGGACAAGAGACCCAGTACTTC. It yields the protein CASSPSTSGQETQYF.

This clonotype showed up just a few times. This chain connects TRBV12-3 or TRBV12-4 to TRBJ2-1; no firm D call. Trimming cost V 6 bases and J 5 bases, with 8 bases left between them. The CDR3 covers 12 residues. The CDR3 reads CASSFEDNEQFF. The CDR3 DNA reads as TGTGCCAGCAGCTTCGAAGACAATGAGCAGTTCTTC.

This chain connects TRBV6-1 to TRBJ2-4; the D call may be TRBD1 or TRBD2 (5 bases each). CDR3 size: 13 residues. The V and J ends lost 6 bases and 10 bases respectively, with 16 bases between them. Germline V CDR1 and CDR2: MNHNS, SASEGT. CDR3 coding DNA: TGTGCCAGCAGCAACGACGTCAGGGAGATTCAGTACTTC. Its translation: CASSNDVREIQYF.

The chain carries TRBV4-1 and TRBJ2-7, with 8 bases matching TRBD2. CDR3 length equals 15 residues. J gave up 5 bases and V 3 bases, and 9 bases lay outside the gene matches. Germline V gene data show CDR1 as MGHRA and CDR2 as YSYEKL. The CDR3 loop is CASSHRAGAENEQYF. Here the CDR3 DNA reads TGCGCCAGCAGCCATCGAGCGGGAGCTGAGAACGAGCAGTACTTC.

At least ten counts were recorded for this clonotype. The chain uses TRBV6-5 and TRBJ1-3; D gene unclear. The V end lost 0 bases, the J end lost 8 bases, and 11 bases lay between the germline ends. CDR1 MNHEY and CDR2 SVGAGI come from the germline V gene. The CDR3 sequence is 14 residues long. The CDR3 DNA reads TGTGCCAGCAGTTACTCCGGTCCCCCTGACACCATATATTTT. Encoded protein: CASSYSGPPDTIYF.

This clonotype came up many times. This chain joins TRBV4-1 and TRBJ2-7, with 9 nucleotides matching TRBD1. The germline gives CDR1 MGHRA, CDR2 YSYEKL. Germline trimming cut 3 bases from V and 4 bases from J; bases unmatched to any gene: 4. The CDR3 contains 14 residues. CDR3 nucleotide sequence: TGCGCCAGCAGCCAGAGGACAGGGGAGTACGAGCAGTACGTC. Translating gives CASSQRTGEYEQYV.

The chain carries TRBV4-1 and TRBJ2-1; D might be TRBD2 (6 bases). In germline, CDR1 is MGHRA, CDR2 YSYEKL. This CDR3 spans 13 amino acids. The germline V and J ends were trimmed by 0 bases and 7 bases, with 7 bases remaining between them. The CDR3 nucleotides are TGCGCCAGCAGCCAAGACCGGGAGAATGAGCAGTTCTTC. Protein product: CASSQDRENEQFF.

This chain joins TRBV12-3 or TRBV12-4 and TRBJ1-3; no clear D gene. Trimming stripped 10 bases from V and 8 bases from J, with 12 bases between. The CDR3 is made up of 11 amino acids. CDR3 DNA sequence: TGTGCCATCCCCTCCGGGGACACCATATATTTT. Its translation is CAIPSGDTIYF.

This chain connects TRBV9 to TRBJ1-2; D is ambiguous. The CDR3 covers 10 residues. Trimming cost V 2 bases and J 7 bases, with 3 bases left between them. Germline CDR1 is SGDLS and CDR2 is YYNGEE. The CDR3: CASSVGGYTF. CDR3 in DNA: TGTGCCAGCAGCGTTGGTGGCTACACCTTC.

This clonotype was observed a handful of times. The chain is built from TRBV7-9 and TRBJ2-1; D tentatively fits TRBD1 or TRBD2 (6 bases each). The V gene's germline CDR1 is SEHNR and CDR2 FQNEAQ (reference sequence). The CDR3 has 15 residues. The germline V and J ends were trimmed by 0 bases and 4 bases, with 10 bases remaining between them. CDR3 coding DNA: TGTGCCAGCAGCTTAGCCGGGGGCCAGTACAATGAGCAGTTCTTC. Protein product: CASSLAGGQYNEQFF.

In its sample, this clonotype was seen a few times. The chain is built from TRBV28 and TRBJ2-3; D tentatively reads TRBD1 or TRBD2 (5 bases each). Germline values: CDR1 MDHEN, CDR2 SYDVKM. The CDR3 contains 16 residues. V was clipped by 5 bases and J by 0 bases, with 15 bases between them. The CDR3 loop is CASSPTREFSTDTQYF. CDR3 in DNA: TGTGCCAGCAGTCCAACCAGGGAGTTTAGCACAGATACGCAGTATTTT.

Ten or more counts support this clonotype. The rearrangement joins TRBV6-1 to TRBJ2-2; D is ambiguous. V lost 7 bases and J lost 3, with 9 bases in between. Germline V gene sequence: CDR1 MNHNS, CDR2 SASEGT. CDR3 length: 13 residues. In DNA, the CDR3 is TGTGCCAGCAATGGCCAAGACACCGGGGAGCTGTTTTTT. Translated: CASNGQDTGELFF.

The chain links TRBV7-9 to TRBJ2-2; no clear D gene. CDR1 and CDR2 (germline): SEHNR, FQNEAQ (reference sequence). The CDR3 is made up of 14 amino acids. The V gene lost 1 base and the J gene lost 4 bases, with 7 bases spanning the gap. The CDR3 is CASSLVQSTGELFF. The DNA of the CDR3 is TGTGCCAGCAGCTTAGTCCAATCCACCGGGGAGCTGTTTTTT.

This clonotype was seen a handful of times. This chain uses TRBV4-1 with TRBJ1-6; no definite D call. Germline V gene sequence: CDR1 MGHRA, CDR2 YSYEKL. The CDR3 is 11 amino acids. The ends were cut back, 1 base at V and 13 bases at J, with 5 bases in the middle. CDR3 sequence: CASSQGGPLHF. CDR3 DNA: TGCGCCAGCAGCCAAGGTGGGCCCCTCCACTTT.

This clonotype was counted a few times. The CDR3 nucleotides are TGTGCCAGCAGTTTAGGGCCCCCGGGACAGGTTAAAACCGGGGAGCTGTTTTTT. This sequence encodes CASSLGPPGQVKTGELFF. The chain combines TRBV28 with TRBJ2-2; TRBD1 matches 8 bases. The CDR3 spans 18 residues. Per germline, CDR1 MDHEN and CDR2 SYDVKM. The V segment lost 2 bases and the J segment 5 bases; nucleotides outside the gene matches: 13.

This clonotype was picked up a small number of times. This sequence joins TRBV7-9 and TRBJ1-3; D not certain. CDR1 is SEHNR and CDR2 is FQNEAQ in the germline V gene (reference sequence). CDR3 length: 16 amino acids. Between the trimmed V and J ends, which lost 2 bases and 0 bases, there was a span of 11 bases. The CDR3 is CASSLWRQSSGNTIYF. Written as DNA, the CDR3 is TGTGCCAGCAGCTTATGGCGGCAGAGCTCTGGAAACACCATATATTTT.

This clonotype was observed a handful of times. The chain joins TRBV5-1 to TRBJ2-1; TRBD2 aligns across 13 bases. The CDR3 runs to 15 residues. V lost 4 bases, J lost 5 bases, and 3 bases stayed unmatched. CDR1 SGHRS and CDR2 YFSETQ come from the germline V gene. The CDR3 bases are TGCGCCAGCAGCCTGACTAGCGGGAGGAACAATGAGCAGTTCTTC. Translation gives CASSLTSGRNNEQFF.

The chain has TRBV28 and TRBJ2-7; no definite D call. The CDR3 is 13 residues long. Germline CDR1 reads MDHEN; CDR2 reads SYDVKM. Trimming pared 6 bases from V and 5 bases from J, leaving 14 bases between. This CDR3 reads CASSRISSHEQYF. The CDR3 DNA reads TGTGCCAGCAGCCGTATAAGTTCCCACGAGCAGTACTTC. The full variable domain, with the rest looked up from reference TRBV28 and TRBJ2-7, is DVKVTQSSRYLVKRTGEKVFLECVQDMDHENMFWYRQDPGLGLRLIYFSYDVKMKEKGDIPEGYSVSREKKERFSLILESASTNQTSMYLCASSRISSHEQYFGPGTRLTVT.

A few counts support this clonotype. The rearrangement links TRBV15 to TRBJ1-1; D not certain. Germline values: CDR1 LNHNV, CDR2 YYDKDF (reference sequence). The V end lost 0 bases, the J end lost 8 bases, and 10 bases lay between the germline ends. This CDR3 has 13 amino acids. CDR3 in amino acids: CATSRERRTEAFF. The CDR3 nucleotides read TGTGCCACCAGCAGAGAGAGACGGACCGAAGCTTTCTTT.

This clonotype has a handful of counts. This chain's CDR3 is CASSVTGGWETQYF. The CDR3 region has the DNA TGTGCCAGCAGCGTGACAGGGGGCTGGGAGACCCAGTACTTC. The chain combines TRBV9 with TRBJ2-5, with TRBD1 matching 10 bases. The CDR3 contains 14 residues. Germline V gene lookup returns CDR1 SGDLS and CDR2 YYNGEE. V shed 2 bases, J shed 5 bases, and the junction held 3 bases outside the gene matches.

V usage is TRBV20-1 and J usage is TRBJ2-7, with TRBD2 identical over 13 bases. The length of the CDR3 is 19 residues. CDR1 and CDR2 from the germline V gene are DFQATT and SNEGSKA (reference sequence). The V gene end was trimmed by 2 bases and the J gene end by 2 bases; junction bases not matched to a gene: 15. The CDR3 reads CSARFHTGTSGVNTYEQYV. In DNA form, the CDR3 reads TGCAGTGCTAGATTCCACACCGGGACTAGCGGGGTGAATACCTACGAGCAGTACGTC.

The chain is built from TRBV11-1 and TRBJ2-3; 7 bases match TRBD2. The CDR3 consists of 18 residues. Germline V lookup: CDR1 SGHAT, CDR2 FQDESV (reference sequence). V shed 5 bases, J shed 6 bases, and the junction held 20 bases outside the gene matches. CDR3 sequence reads: CASSPPSGINSFTDTQYF. The DNA for the CDR3 is TGTGCCAGCAGCCCCCCCAGCGGGATCAATAGCTTCACCGATACGCAGTATTTT.

As DNA, the CDR3 is TGCGCCAGCAGCCAAGCGCGCACGGGAGTCTACGAGCAGTACTTC. Translated, it gives CASSQARTGVYEQYF. The V and J genes are TRBV4-1 and TRBJ2-7; D perhaps matches TRBD2 (6 bases). From germline, CDR1 is MGHRA and CDR2 YSYEKL. The CDR3 sequence is 15 residues long. V was clipped by 1 base and J by 3 bases, with 13 bases between them.

V and J are TRBV2 and TRBJ2-7; D is unclear. CDR1 and CDR2 from the germline V gene are SNHLY and FYNNEI. The CDR3 has 12 amino acids. V was shortened by 8 bases and J by 1 base, with 9 bases between the two germline ends. The CDR3 sequence is CASLGGSYEQYF. The CDR3 bases are TGTGCCAGCCTCGGCGGATCCTACGAGCAGTACTTC.

The V and J genes are TRBV7-9 and TRBJ2-5; unclear D gene. Germline V CDR1 and CDR2: SEHNR, FQNEAQ (reference sequence). Trimming took off 1 base at V and 3 bases at J, with 15 bases between the two ends. This CDR3 has 16 residues. CDR3 DNA sequence: TGTGCCAGCAGCTTAGTTAGGCTAATTGACGAAGAGACCCAGTACTTC. It specifies CASSLVRLIDEETQYF.

V is TRBV7-8 and J is TRBJ2-3, with no clear D. V was clipped by 1 base and J by 2 bases, with 10 bases between them. This CDR3 is 15 amino acids long. The germline V gene has CDR1 SGHVS and CDR2 FQNEAQ. The CDR3 sequence: CASSLVLVDTDTQYF. The CDR3 region has the DNA TGTGCCAGCAGCTTAGTACTCGTAGACACAGATACGCAGTATTTT.

The chain combines TRBV7-8 with TRBJ2-7; perhaps TRBD1 as D (5 bases). The CDR3 covers 15 residues. V was pared by 4 bases and J by 3 bases, with 16 bases between. Germline lookup yields CDR1 SGHVS and CDR2 FQNEAQ. In DNA, the CDR3 is TGTGCCAGCAGCTCCTCCGCGACAGTACTCTACGAGCAGTACGTC. Its protein product is CASSSSATVLYEQYV.

This clonotype was observed a few times. The chain uses TRBV12-3 or TRBV12-4 and TRBJ1-1, with no clear D. This CDR3 is built from 13 residues. V was shortened by 2 bases and J by 1 base, with 5 bases between the two germline ends. The CDR3 DNA reads as TGTGCCAGCAGTTTATACGGGAACACTGAAGCTTTCTTT. The encoded protein is CASSLYGNTEAFF.

The chain couples TRBV3-1 to TRBJ2-2, with D perhaps TRBD1 (6 bases). Germline-derived CDR1 and CDR2 are LGHDT and YNNKEL (reference sequence). The V end lost 2 bases, the J end lost 2 bases, and 12 bases lay between the germline ends. The CDR3 is 16 residues long. This CDR3 is CASSQRDRINTGELFF. DNA of the CDR3: TGTGCCAGCAGCCAACGAGACAGGATTAACACCGGGGAGCTGTTTTTT.

The rearrangement links TRBV7-9 to TRBJ2-1, with D tentatively TRBD2 (6 bases). From germline, CDR1 is SEHNR and CDR2 FQNEAQ (reference sequence). CDR3 length: 17 residues. V gave up 1 base and J gave up 4 bases, with 17 bases separating them. The CDR3 region is CASSLVAGSLLYNEQFF. CDR3 nucleotide sequence: TGTGCCAGCAGCTTAGTTGCGGGATCCCTTTTGTACAATGAGCAGTTCTTC.

This clonotype was counted only a few times. The chain joins TRBV28 to TRBJ1-2, with 7 bases identical to TRBD1. This CDR3 is built from 16 residues. Per germline, CDR1 MDHEN and CDR2 SYDVKM. V was pared by 6 bases and J by 0 bases, with 10 bases of the junction left unmatched. CDR3 loop: CASSQEGTDTNYGYTF. DNA for the CDR3: TGTGCCAGCAGCCAAGAGGGGACAGATACTAACTATGGCTACACCTTC.

This clonotype was counted a few times. V and J are TRBV11-2 and TRBJ1-1; 8 bases line up with TRBD1. This CDR3 contains 14 residues. Germline CDR1 reads SGHAT; CDR2 reads FQNNGV. V gave up 3 bases and J gave up 5 bases; unmatched junction bases: 5. The chain's CDR3 is CASSLWQGATEAFF. CDR3 DNA: TGTGCCAGCAGCTTGTGGCAGGGGGCGACTGAAGCTTTCTTT.